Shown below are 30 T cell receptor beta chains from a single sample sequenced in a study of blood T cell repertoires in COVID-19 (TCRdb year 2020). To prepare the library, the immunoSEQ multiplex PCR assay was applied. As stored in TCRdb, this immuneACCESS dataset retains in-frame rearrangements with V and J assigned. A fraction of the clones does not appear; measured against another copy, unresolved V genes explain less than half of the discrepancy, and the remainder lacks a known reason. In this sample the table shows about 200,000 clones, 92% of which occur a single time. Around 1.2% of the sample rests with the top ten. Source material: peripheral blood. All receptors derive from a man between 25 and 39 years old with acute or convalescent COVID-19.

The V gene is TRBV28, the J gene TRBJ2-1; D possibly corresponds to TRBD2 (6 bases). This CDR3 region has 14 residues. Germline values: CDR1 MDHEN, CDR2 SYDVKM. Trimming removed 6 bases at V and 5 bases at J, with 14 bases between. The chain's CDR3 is CASRKGLPNNEQFF. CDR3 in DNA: TGTGCCAGCAGAAAGGGACTGCCTAACAATGAGCAGTTCTTC.

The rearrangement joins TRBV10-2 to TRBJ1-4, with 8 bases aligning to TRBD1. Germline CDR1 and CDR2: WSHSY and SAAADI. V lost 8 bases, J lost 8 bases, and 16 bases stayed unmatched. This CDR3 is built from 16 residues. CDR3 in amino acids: CASGNARTGSSEKLFF. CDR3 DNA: TGCGCCAGCGGGAACGCCAGGACAGGGAGTAGCGAAAAACTGTTTTTT.

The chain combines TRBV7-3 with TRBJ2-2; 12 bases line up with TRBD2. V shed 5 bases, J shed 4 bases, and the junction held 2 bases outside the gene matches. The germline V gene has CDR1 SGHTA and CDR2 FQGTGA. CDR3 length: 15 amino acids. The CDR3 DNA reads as TGTGCCAGCAGCCCGGGACTAGCGGGCACCGGGGAGCTGTTTTTT. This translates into CASSPGLAGTGELFF.

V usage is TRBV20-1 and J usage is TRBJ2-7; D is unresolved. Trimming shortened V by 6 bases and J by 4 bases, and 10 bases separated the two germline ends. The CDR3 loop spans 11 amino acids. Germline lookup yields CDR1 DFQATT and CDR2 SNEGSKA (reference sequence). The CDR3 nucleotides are TGCAGTGCCGCCAACATATACGAGCAGTACTTC. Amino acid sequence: CSAANIYEQYF.

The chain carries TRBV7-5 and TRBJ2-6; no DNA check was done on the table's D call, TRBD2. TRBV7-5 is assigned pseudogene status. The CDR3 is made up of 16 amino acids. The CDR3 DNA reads TGTGCCAGAAGCCGACCTCGGGGCTCTGGGGCCAACGTCCTGACTTTC. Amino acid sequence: CARSRPRGSGANVLTF.

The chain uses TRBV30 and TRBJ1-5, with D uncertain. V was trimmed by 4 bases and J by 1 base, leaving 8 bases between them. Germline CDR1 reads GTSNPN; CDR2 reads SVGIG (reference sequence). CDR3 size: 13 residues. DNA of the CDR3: TGTGCCTGGACGGGAGGGAGCAATCAGCCCCAGCATTTT. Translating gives CAWTGGSNQPQHF.

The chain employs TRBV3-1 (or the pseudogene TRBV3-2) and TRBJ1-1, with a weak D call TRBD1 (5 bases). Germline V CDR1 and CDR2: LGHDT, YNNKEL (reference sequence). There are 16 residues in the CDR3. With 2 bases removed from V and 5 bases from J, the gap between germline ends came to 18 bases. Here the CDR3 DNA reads TGTGCCAGCAGCCAATACTCAGATCTCAGGGTAACTGAAGCTTTCTTT. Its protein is CASSQYSDLRVTEAFF.

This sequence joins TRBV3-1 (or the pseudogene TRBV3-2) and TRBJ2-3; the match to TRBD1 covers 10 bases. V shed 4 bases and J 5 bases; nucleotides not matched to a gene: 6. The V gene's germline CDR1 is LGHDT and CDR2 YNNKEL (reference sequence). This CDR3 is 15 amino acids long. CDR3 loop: CASSPRTGGRDTQYF. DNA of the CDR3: TGTGCCAGCAGCCCTCGGACAGGGGGTCGAGATACGCAGTATTTT.

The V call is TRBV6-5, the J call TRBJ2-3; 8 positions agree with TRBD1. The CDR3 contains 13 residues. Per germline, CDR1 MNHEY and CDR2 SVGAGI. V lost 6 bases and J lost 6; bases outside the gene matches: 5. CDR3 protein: CASRDRVTDTQYF. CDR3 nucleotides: TGTGCCAGCAGGGACAGGGTCACGGATACGCAGTATTTT.

CDR3 in DNA: TGTGCCATCAGCGGACAGGGGAGGAAGGACAATGAGCAGTTCTTC. The encoded protein is CAISGQGRKDNEQFF. The genes are TRBV10-3 and TRBJ2-1; 9 positions agree with TRBD1. The CDR3 has 15 residues. V was pared by 6 bases and J by 5 bases, with 8 bases of the junction left unmatched. CDR1 and CDR2 from the germline V gene are ENHRY and SYGVKD.

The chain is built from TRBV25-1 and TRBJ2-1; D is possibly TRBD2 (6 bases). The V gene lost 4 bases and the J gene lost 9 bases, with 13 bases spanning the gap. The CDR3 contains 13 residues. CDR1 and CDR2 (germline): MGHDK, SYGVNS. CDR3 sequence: CASSGPLGGEQFF. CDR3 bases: TGTGCCAGCAGTGGGCCTCTGGGAGGTGAGCAGTTCTTC.

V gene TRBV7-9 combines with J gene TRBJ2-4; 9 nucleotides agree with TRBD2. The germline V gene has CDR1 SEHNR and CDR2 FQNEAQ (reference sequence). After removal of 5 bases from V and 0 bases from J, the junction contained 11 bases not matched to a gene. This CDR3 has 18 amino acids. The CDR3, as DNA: TGTGCCAGCAGCCCTAAGACTAGCGGACGTTTAGCCAAAAACATTCAGTACTTC. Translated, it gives CASSPKTSGRLAKNIQYF.

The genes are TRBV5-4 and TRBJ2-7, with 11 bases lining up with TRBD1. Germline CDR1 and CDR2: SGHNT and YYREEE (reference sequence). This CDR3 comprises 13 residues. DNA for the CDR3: TGTGCTACAGGACAGGGGGCCTCCTACGAGCAGTACTTC. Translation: CATGQGASYEQYF.

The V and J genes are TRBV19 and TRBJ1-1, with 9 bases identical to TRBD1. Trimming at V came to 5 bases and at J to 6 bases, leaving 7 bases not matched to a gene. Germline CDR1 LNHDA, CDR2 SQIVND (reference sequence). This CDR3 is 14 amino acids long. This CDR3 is CASSPGTGRPEAFF. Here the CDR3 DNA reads TGTGCCAGTAGTCCCGGGACAGGGCGGCCTGAAGCTTTCTTT.

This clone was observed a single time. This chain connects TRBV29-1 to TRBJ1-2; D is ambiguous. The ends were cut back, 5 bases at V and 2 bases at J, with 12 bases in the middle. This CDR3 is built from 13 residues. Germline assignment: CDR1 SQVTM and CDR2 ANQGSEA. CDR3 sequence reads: CSVRGLNNYGYTF. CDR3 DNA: TGCAGCGTTCGCGGCCTTAACAACTATGGCTACACCTTC.

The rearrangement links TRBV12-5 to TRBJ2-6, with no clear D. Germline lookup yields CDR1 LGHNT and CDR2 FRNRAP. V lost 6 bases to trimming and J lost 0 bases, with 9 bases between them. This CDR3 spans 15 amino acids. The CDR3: CASGHGSSGANVLTF. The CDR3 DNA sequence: TGTGCTAGTGGCCACGGTAGCTCTGGGGCCAACGTCCTGACTTTC.

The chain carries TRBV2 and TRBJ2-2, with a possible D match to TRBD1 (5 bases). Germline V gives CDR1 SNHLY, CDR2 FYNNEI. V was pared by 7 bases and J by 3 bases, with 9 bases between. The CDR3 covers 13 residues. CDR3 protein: CASMGLYTGELFF. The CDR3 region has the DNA TGTGCCAGCATGGGGCTCTACACCGGGGAGCTGTTTTTT.

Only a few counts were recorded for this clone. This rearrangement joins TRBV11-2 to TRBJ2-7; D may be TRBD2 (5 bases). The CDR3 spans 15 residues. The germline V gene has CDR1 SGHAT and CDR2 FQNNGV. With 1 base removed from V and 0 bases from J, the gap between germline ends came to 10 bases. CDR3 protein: CASSLALGLSYEQYF. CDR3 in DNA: TGTGCCAGCAGCTTAGCCCTTGGACTCTCCTACGAGCAGTACTTC.

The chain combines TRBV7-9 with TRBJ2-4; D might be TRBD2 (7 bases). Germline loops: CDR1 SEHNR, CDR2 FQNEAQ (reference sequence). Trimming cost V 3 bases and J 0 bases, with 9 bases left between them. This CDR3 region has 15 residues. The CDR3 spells CASSLGGLAKNIQYF. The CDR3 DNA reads TGTGCCAGCAGCTTGGGGGGGCTAGCCAAAAACATTCAGTACTTC.

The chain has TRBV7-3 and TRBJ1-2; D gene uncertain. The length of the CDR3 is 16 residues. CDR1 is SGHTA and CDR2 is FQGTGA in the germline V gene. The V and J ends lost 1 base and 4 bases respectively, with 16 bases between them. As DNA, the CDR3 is TGTGCCAGCAGCTTAATTGGCGGGGTGCAGGTCTATGGCTACACCTTC. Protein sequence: CASSLIGGVQVYGYTF.

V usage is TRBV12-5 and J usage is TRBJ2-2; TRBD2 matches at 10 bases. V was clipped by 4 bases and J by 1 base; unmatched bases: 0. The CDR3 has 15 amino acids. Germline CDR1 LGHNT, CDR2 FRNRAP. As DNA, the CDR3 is TGTGCTAGTGGTTGGACTAGCGGGAACACCGGGGAGCTGTTTTTT. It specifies CASGWTSGNTGELFF.

The CDR3 region is CASSLDRNNYGYTF. For the CDR3, the DNA is TGTGCCAGCAGCTTGGACAGAAACAACTATGGCTACACCTTC. The chain is built from TRBV5-8 and TRBJ1-2; D is unclear. V gave up 0 bases and J gave up 2 bases, with 8 bases separating them. Germline V gene sequence: CDR1 SGHTS, CDR2 YDEGEE. CDR3 length: 14 residues. The complete variable domain, with remaining parts taken from reference TRBV5-8 and TRBJ1-2, reads EAGVTQSPTHLIKTRGQQATLRCSPISGHTSVYWYQQALGLGLQFLLWYDEGEERNRGNFPPRFSGRQFPNYSSELNVNALELEDSALYLCASSLDRNNYGYTFGSGTRLTVV.

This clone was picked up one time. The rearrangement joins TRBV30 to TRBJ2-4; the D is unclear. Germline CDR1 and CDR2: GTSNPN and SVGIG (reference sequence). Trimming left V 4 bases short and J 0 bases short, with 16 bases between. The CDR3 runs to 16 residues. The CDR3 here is CAWTLNANIAKNIQYF. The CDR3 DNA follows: TGTGCCTGGACCCTGAACGCAAACATAGCCAAAAACATTCAGTACTTC.

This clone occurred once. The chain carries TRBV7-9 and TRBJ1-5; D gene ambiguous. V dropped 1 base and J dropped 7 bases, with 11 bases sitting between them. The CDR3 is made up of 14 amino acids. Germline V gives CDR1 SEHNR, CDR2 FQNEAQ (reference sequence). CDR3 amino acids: CASSLGGGRQPQHF. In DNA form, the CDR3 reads TGTGCCAGCAGCTTAGGTGGAGGCAGGCAGCCCCAGCATTTT.

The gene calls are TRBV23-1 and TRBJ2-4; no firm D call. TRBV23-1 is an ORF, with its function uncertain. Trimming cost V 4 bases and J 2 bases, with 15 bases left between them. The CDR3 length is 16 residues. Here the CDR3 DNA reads TGCGCCAGCAGTCGGCTTTTGGTTATGACCAAAAACATTCAGTACTTC. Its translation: CASSRLLVMTKNIQYF.

CDR3 sequence: CASSPNPGPYEQYF. CDR3 bases: TGTGCCAGCAGCCCCAATCCGGGTCCCTACGAGCAGTACTTC. The chain recombines TRBV11-2 with TRBJ2-7; D not resolved. The CDR3 consists of 14 residues. V shed 5 bases and J shed 2 bases, with 13 bases lying between them. CDR1 is SGHAT and CDR2 is FQNNGV in the germline V gene.

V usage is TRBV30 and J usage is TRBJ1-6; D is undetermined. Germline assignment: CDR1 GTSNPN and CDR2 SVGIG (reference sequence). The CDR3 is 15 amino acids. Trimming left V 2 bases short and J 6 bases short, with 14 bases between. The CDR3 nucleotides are TGTGCCTGGAGTATCTATCCTCTAAGTAATTCACCCCTCCACTTT. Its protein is CAWSIYPLSNSPLHF. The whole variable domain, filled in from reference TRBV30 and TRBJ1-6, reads SQTIHQWPATLVQPVGSPLSLECTVEGTSNPNLYWYRQAAGRGLQLLFYSVGIGQISSEVPQNLSASRPQDRQFILSSKKLLLSDSGFYLCAWSIYPLSNSPLHFGNGTRLTVT.

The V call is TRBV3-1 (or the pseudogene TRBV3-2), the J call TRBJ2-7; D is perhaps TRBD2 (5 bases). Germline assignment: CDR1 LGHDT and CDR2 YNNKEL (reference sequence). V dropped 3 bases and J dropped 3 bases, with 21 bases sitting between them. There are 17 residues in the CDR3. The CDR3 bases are TGTGCCAGCAGCCAGCCTAGGTCGGGAATAGGCGTCTACGAGCAGTACTTC. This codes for CASSQPRSGIGVYEQYF.

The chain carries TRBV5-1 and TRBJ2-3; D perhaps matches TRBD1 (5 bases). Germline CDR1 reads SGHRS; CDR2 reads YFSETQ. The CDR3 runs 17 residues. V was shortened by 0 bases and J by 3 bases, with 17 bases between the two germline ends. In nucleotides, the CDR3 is TGCGCCAGCAGCTTGGCCCCCGCAGGGTCTGTTACAGATACGCAGTATTTT. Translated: CASSLAPAGSVTDTQYF.

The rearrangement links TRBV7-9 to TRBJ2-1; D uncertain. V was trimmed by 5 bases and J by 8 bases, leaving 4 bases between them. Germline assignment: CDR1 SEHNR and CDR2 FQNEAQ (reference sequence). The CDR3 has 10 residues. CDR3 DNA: TGTGCCAGCAGCGAGCATGAGCAGTTCTTC. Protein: CASSEHEQFF.